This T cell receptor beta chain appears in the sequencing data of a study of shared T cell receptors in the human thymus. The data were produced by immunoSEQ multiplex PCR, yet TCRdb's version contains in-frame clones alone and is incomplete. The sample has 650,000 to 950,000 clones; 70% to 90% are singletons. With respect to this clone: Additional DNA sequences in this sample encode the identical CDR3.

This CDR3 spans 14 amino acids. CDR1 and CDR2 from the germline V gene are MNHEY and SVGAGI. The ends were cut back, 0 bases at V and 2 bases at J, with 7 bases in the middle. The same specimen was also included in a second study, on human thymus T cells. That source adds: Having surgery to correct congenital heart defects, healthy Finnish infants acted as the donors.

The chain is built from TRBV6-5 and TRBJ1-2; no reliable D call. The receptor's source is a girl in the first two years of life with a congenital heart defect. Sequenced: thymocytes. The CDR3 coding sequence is TGTGCCAGCAGTTACTCAACGGGGAACTATGGCTACACCTTC. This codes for CASSYSTGNYGYTF.